This T cell receptor beta chain stems from a study of blood T cell repertoires in COVID-19. Here immunoSEQ multiplex PCR was the method, and the copy in TCRdb shows in-frame clones only, minus some. Of approximately 200,000 clones in the sample, around 82% were seen once. Germline V gene sequence: CDR1 GTSNPN, CDR2 SVGIG (reference sequence). The CDR3 spans 15 residues. Trimming took 1 base from V and 0 from J; bases not matched to a gene: 1. V is TRBV30 and J is TRBJ2-1, with TRBD1 identical over 9 bases. Source material: PBMCs or T cells enriched from blood (not recorded which). The receptor was derived from a middle-aged woman with acute COVID-19. The CDR3 DNA reads TGTGCCTGGAGTGGGGGACAGGGCTCCTACAATGAGCAGTTCTTC. This translates into CAWSGGQGSYNEQFF.